Following are 10 T cell receptor beta chains from one sample sequenced in a study of T-cell memory formation after mild COVID-19 (dated by TCRdb to about 2021). The library was obtained by 5' RACE. The listed sequencing device is Illumina NovaSeq 6000. The public reads were quality trimmed at Q25 with fastp and then assembled into clones with MiXCR by TCRdb, keeping productive beta chains. Entries are consolidated by CDR3 protein sequence, retaining the most common genes and DNA. The sample yields 350,000 to 500,000 distinct CDR3 sequences; 15% to 20% were counted once. The ten largest account for 8.4% of the sample. The sample taken for sequencing was PBMCs or a T cell subset sorted from them (not recorded which). The origin of the receptors is an adult woman who had mild COVID-19 (a few samples of this study predate the infection). The sample titles of this study are shuffled in the database, so cell type and time point are left out; the donor was told from shared clones.

This chain joins TRBV15 and TRBJ1-2; D is ambiguous. The CDR3 has 16 residues. Between the trimmed V and J ends, which lost 5 bases and 3 bases, there was a span of 19 bases. Germline-derived CDR1 and CDR2 are LNHNV and YYDKDF (reference sequence). CDR3 protein: CATSGWTEGEYYGYTF. DNA for the CDR3: TGTGCCACCAGCGGTTGGACGGAGGGTGAATACTATGGCTACACCTTC.

The chain joins TRBV30 to TRBJ1-5; TRBD1 aligns across 9 bases. This CDR3 has 16 residues. Germline assignment: CDR1 GTSNPN and CDR2 SVGIG (reference sequence). V trimming: 3 bases; J trimming: 4 bases; junction bases outside the gene matches: 10. This chain's CDR3 is CAWSELGTGLNQPQHF. The CDR3 DNA reads TGTGCCTGGAGCGAGCTCGGGACAGGGCTAAATCAGCCCCAGCATTTT.

The chain employs TRBV11-2 and TRBJ1-1; weak D call: TRBD1 (5 bases). Trimming removed 0 bases at V and 3 bases at J, with 8 bases between. Looked up from germline, CDR1 is SGHAT and CDR2 is FQNNGV. There are 14 residues in the CDR3. The CDR3 DNA reads as TGTGCCAGCAGCTTAGAGGGGACCTACACTGAAGCTTTCTTT. Translation gives CASSLEGTYTEAFF.

The V gene is TRBV4-1, the J gene TRBJ1-2; no clear D. CDR3 length: 14 residues. Trimming left V 3 bases short and J 2 bases short, with 10 bases between. The germline CDR1 and CDR2 sequences are MGHRA and YSYEKL. CDR3 in amino acids: CASSQPTVNYGYTF. The CDR3 DNA sequence: TGCGCCAGCAGCCAGCCGACGGTAAACTATGGCTACACCTTC.

Many counts were recorded for this clonotype. This chain uses TRBV11-2 with TRBJ2-5; D call uncertain. CDR1 and CDR2 (germline): SGHAT, FQNNGV. The CDR3 contains 11 residues. Trimming removed 3 bases at V and 4 bases at J, with 3 bases between. The CDR3 DNA is TGTGCCAGCAGCTTTCTAGAGACCCAGTACTTC. Its translation is CASSFLETQYF.

V usage is TRBV12-3 or TRBV12-4 and J usage is TRBJ2-5, with D possibly TRBD1 on 6 matching bases. This CDR3 has 12 amino acids. Trimming took 6 bases from V and 12 from J, leaving 17 bases between them. The CDR3 DNA reads as TGTGCCAGCAGCCCCACAGGGCGTCTTAAGTACTTC. It encodes CASSPTGRLKYF.

The V gene is TRBV7-9, the J gene TRBJ2-2; 12 nucleotides agree with TRBD1. Per the germline V gene, CDR1 is SEHNR and CDR2 is FQNEAQ (reference sequence). Unmatched junction bases numbered 10, after V lost 5 bases and J lost 6 bases. CDR3 length equals 17 residues. The CDR3 region is CASSADAGQGAPGELFF. The CDR3 region has the DNA TGTGCCAGCAGCGCAGACGCGGGACAGGGGGCACCCGGGGAGCTGTTTTTT.

This chain connects TRBV30 to TRBJ2-7; 10 bases map to TRBD2. J was trimmed by 3 bases and V by 2 bases; bases with no gene match: 7. The germline gives CDR1 GTSNPN, CDR2 SVGIG (reference sequence). This CDR3 contains 15 residues. The CDR3 loop is CAWSPLAGVSYEQYF. CDR3 in DNA: TGTGCCTGGAGTCCTCTAGCGGGAGTAAGCTACGAGCAGTACTTC.

A few counts support this clonotype. This chain links TRBV6-2 or TRBV6-3 with TRBJ2-7; 8 positions agree with TRBD1. This CDR3 is built from 14 residues. Germline CDR1 is MNHEY and CDR2 is SVGEGT. V lost 5 bases, J lost 5 bases, and 8 bases stayed unmatched. The CDR3 coding sequence is TGTGCCAGCAGTCCGGGACAGGAAAACCACGAGCAGTACTTC. This gives the protein CASSPGQENHEQYF.

The chain carries TRBV7-6 and TRBJ1-6; D remains ambiguous. The CDR3 has 14 residues. Trimming stripped 0 bases from V and 10 bases from J, with 10 bases between. Germline CDR1 and CDR2: SGHVS and FNYEAQ. Here the CDR3 DNA reads TGTGCCAGCAGCTTAGCCCAGAGCATGTCACCCCTCCACTTT. Its protein is CASSLAQSMSPLHF.